The clone carrying this T cell receptor beta chain was detected many times. One entry per CDR3 protein results from TCRdb running MiXCR on the 5' RACE reads. This table holds a few hundred thousand distinct CDR3 sequences, less than 20% found once. This entry belongs to a study of T cells after yellow fever vaccination. Study overall: The fractions with low cell numbers were processed using SMART-Seq v4 Ultra Low Input.

The length of the CDR3 is 13 residues. V was clipped by 4 bases and J by 5 bases; unmatched bases: 2. CDR1 SGHTA and CDR2 FQGTGA come from the germline V gene. The specimen was PBMCs, collected less than 6 days after the first yellow fever vaccination. The rearrangement links TRBV7-3 to TRBJ2-3; 8 nucleotides line up with TRBD1. The TCR originated in a man younger than 35 who received the YFV17D yellow fever vaccine. CDR3 protein: CASSSTGGDTQYF. As DNA, the CDR3 is TGTGCCAGCAGCTCAACAGGGGGAGATACGCAGTATTTT.